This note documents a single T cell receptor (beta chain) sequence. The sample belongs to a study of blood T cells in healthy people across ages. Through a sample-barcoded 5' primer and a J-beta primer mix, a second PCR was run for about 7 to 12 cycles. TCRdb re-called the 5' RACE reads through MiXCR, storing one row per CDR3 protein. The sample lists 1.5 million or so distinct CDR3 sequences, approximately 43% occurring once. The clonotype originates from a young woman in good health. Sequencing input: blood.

CDR3: CASSQLQGGGTEAFF. The CDR3 DNA follows: TGCGCCAGCAGCCAACTGCAGGGAGGGGGAACTGAAGCTTTCTTT. The genes are TRBV4-1 and TRBJ1-1; D is perhaps TRBD1 (6 bases). Trimming left V 2 bases short and J 5 bases short, with 15 bases between. This CDR3 comprises 15 residues. The germline gives CDR1 MGHRA, CDR2 YSYEKL.